One and the same sample provided the 6 T cell receptor beta chains below, sequenced in a study of cytomegalovirus exposure and HLA in healthy donors (dated by TCRdb to between 2016 and 2019). Library method: the immunoSEQ multiplex PCR assay. A mixture of 60 forward primers for TCR Vbeta segments and 13 reverse primers for TCR Jbeta segments was used in the multiplex PCR. The source is immuneACCESS, and TCRdb retained only in-frame sequences with V and J called. Part of the clones is not carried over; for the studies checked, unresolved V genes explain less than half of this, and the remainder is unexplained. This sample's records show approximately 110,000 clones. The biggest ten clones account for roughly 2.7% of the sample. What was sequenced was PBMCs. The receptors originated from a young man in good health and CMV-seronegative.

The CDR3 loop reads CASSLDGTGEETQYF. The CDR3 DNA reads as TGTGCCAGCAGCTTAGACGGGACAGGGGAAGAGACCCAGTACTTC. The chain is built from TRBV11-2 and TRBJ2-5, with 10 nucleotides matching TRBD1. The germline V gene encodes CDR1 SGHAT and CDR2 FQNNGV. The ends lost 0 bases at V and 3 bases at J; junction bases unmatched: 1. The CDR3 length is 15 residues.

The chain employs TRBV6-6 and TRBJ1-2, with D unresolved. V gave up 6 bases and J gave up 4 bases, with 21 bases separating them. Germline values: CDR1 MNHNY, CDR2 SVGAGI (reference sequence). The length of the CDR3 is 16 residues. Here the CDR3 reads CASSNPGMESIYGYTF. DNA of the CDR3: TGTGCCAGCAGCAACCCGGGAATGGAGAGTATCTATGGCTACACCTTC.

The chain couples TRBV29-1 to TRBJ1-2; D not resolved. Germline values: CDR1 SQVTM, CDR2 ANQGSEA. V shed 6 bases and J shed 6 bases, with 17 bases lying between them. CDR3 length: 13 residues. The DNA for the CDR3 is TGCAGCGTGGAGGACCGGGCTAAGGATGGCTACACCTTC. Protein product: CSVEDRAKDGYTF. The whole variable domain, filled in from reference TRBV29-1 and TRBJ1-2, reads SAVISQKPSRDICQRGTSLTIQCQVDSQVTMMFWYRQQPGQSLTLIATANQGSEATYESGFVIDKFPISRPNLTFSTLTVSNMSPEDSSIYLCSVEDRAKDGYTFGSGTRLTVV.

With respect to this clone: An end of the junction differs from the germline gene, which may be a read error. This rearrangement joins TRBV28 to TRBJ2-7; 7 bases are shared with TRBD1. The CDR3 length is 14 residues. Germline CDR1 and CDR2: MDHEN and SYDVKM. DNA of the CDR3: TGTGCCGGCAGCCGAAGACAGGGCCGCTACGAGCAGTACTTC. Protein sequence: CAGSRRQGRYEQYF.

The chain recombines TRBV11-2 with TRBJ1-3; D gene unclear. This CDR3 has 16 amino acids. Germline CDR1 reads SGHAT; CDR2 reads FQNNGV. The V end lost 7 bases, the J end lost 0 bases, and 16 bases lay between the germline ends. The CDR3 DNA is TGTGCCAGCACCAGCTTAGTCGGGAGCTCTGGAAACACCATATATTTT. Protein sequence: CASTSLVGSSGNTIYF.

The chain joins TRBV5-1 to TRBJ2-1, with 11 bases that match TRBD2. This CDR3 has 18 residues. The J segment lost 2 bases and the V segment lost 5 bases, leaving 12 bases of the junction unmatched. Germline CDR1 is SGHRS and CDR2 is YFSETQ. CDR3 residues: CASRPGLAALRAYNEQFF. CDR3 bases: TGCGCCAGCAGACCGGGACTAGCGGCGCTAAGGGCCTACAATGAGCAGTTCTTC.